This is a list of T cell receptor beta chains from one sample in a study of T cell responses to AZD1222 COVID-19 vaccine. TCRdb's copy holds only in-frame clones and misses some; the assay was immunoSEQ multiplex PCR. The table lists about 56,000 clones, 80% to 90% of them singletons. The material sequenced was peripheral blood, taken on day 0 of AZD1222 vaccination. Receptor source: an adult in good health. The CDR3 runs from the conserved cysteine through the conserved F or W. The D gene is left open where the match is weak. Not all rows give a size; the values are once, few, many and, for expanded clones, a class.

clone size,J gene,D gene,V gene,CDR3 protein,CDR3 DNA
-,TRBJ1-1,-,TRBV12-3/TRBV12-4,CASSWGVGTEAFF,TGTGCCAGCAGTTGGGGAGTAGGCACTGAAGCTTTCTTT
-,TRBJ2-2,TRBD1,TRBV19,CASRGQGLTGELFF,TGTGCCAGTAGGGGACAGGGACTCACCGGGGAGCTGTTTTTT
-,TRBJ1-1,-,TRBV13,CASSIPVGEYTEAFF,TGTGCCAGCAGCATCCCGGTGGGGGAATACACTGAAGCTTTCTTT
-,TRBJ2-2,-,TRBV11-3,CASSLGPVTGELFF,TGTGCCAGCAGCTTAGGGCCGGTCACCGGGGAGCTGTTTTTT
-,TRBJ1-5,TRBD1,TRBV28,CASSFTYRGPRGQPQHF,TGTGCCAGCAGCTTCACTTACAGGGGCCCTCGGGGGCAGCCCCAGCATTTT
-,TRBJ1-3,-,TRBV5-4,CASSLQSSGNTIYF,TGTGCCAGCAGCCTGCAGAGCTCTGGAAACACCATATATTTT
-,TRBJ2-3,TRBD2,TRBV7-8,CASSLRLAGFINTQYF,TGTGCCAGCAGCTTACGACTAGCCGGTTTCATAAATACGCAGTATTTT
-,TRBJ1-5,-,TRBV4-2,CASSQDSVLSNQPQHF,TGTGCCAGCAGCCAAGATTCAGTTTTGAGCAATCAGCCCCAGCATTTT
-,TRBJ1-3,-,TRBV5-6,CASSFVRSSGNTIYF,TGTGCCAGCAGCTTCGTCAGGTCCTCTGGAAACACCATATATTTT
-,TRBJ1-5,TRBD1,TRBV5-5,CASSPGQGWNQPQHF,TGTGCCAGCAGCCCGGGACAGGGCTGGAATCAGCCCCAGCATTTT
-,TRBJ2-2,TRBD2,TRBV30,CAWVAGGNGELFF,TGTGCCTGGGTAGCGGGGGGGAACGGGGAGCTGTTTTTT
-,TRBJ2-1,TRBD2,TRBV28,CASSLGLAGVGEQFF,TGTGCCAGCAGTTTGGGGCTAGCGGGGGTCGGTGAGCAGTTCTTC
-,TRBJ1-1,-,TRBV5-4,CASSLGAGIGAFF,TGTGCCAGCAGCTTGGGAGCAGGGATAGGAGCTTTCTTT
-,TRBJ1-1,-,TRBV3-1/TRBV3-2,CASSAMKGSAEAFF,TGTGCCAGCAGCGCAATGAAGGGTAGTGCTGAAGCTTTCTTT
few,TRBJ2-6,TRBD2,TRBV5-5,CASSTSGGATGANVLTF,TGTGCCAGCAGCACTAGCGGGGGGGCCACCGGGGCCAACGTCCTGACTTTC
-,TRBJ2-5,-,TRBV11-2,CASRRGAGWGQETQYF,TGTGCCAGCAGGAGAGGGGCGGGTTGGGGCCAAGAGACCCAGTACTTC
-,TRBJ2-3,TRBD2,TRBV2,CASSGGLSGGAPLDTQYF,TGTGCCAGCAGTGGTGGACTGAGCGGGGGGGCTCCCCTAGATACGCAGTATTTT
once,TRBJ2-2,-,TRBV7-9,CASSLTGRLGGELFF,TGTGCCAGCAGCTTAACCGGAAGGTTAGGCGGGGAGCTGTTTTTT
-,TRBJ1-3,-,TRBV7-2,CASSQRVGSGNTIYF,TGTGCCAGCAGCCAGAGGGTAGGATCTGGAAACACCATATATTTT
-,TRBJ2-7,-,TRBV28,CASRPNLRAGVYEQYF,TGTGCCAGCAGGCCGAACCTAAGGGCAGGGGTCTACGAGCAGTACTTC
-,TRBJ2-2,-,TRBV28,CASSLRGFTGELFF,TGTGCCAGCAGTTTAAGGGGGTTCACCGGGGAGCTGTTTTTT
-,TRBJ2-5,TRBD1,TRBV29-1,CSVGQAEETQYF,TGCAGCGTGGGACAGGCTGAAGAGACCCAGTACTTC
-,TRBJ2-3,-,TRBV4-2,CASSHARTDTQYF,TGTGCCAGCAGCCATGCCCGCACAGATACGCAGTATTTT
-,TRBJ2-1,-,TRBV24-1,CATSETSGLRDEQFF,TGTGCCACCAGTGAGACTAGTGGGCTCAGGGATGAGCAGTTCTTC
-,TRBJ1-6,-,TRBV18,CASSQGQGEHSPLHF,TGTGCCAGCTCACAGGGACAAGGGGAGCATTCACCCCTCCACTTT
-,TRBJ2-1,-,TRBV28,CASTRGGYNEQFF,TGTGCCAGCACGAGGGGGGGTTACAATGAGCAGTTCTTC
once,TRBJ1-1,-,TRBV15,CATSRDPAGYGTEAFF,TGTGCCACCAGCAGAGATCCTGCGGGGTATGGCACTGAAGCTTTCTTT
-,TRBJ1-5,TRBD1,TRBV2,CASRLDGTGGFQPQHF,TGTGCCAGCAGGCTGGATGGGACAGGGGGTTTTCAGCCCCAGCATTTT
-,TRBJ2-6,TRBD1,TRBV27,CASSIYTGGSGANVLTF,TGTGCCAGCAGTATCTACACAGGGGGCTCCGGGGCCAACGTCCTGACTTTC
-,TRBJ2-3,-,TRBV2,CASRDGVQEGADTQYF,TGTGCCAGCAGAGATGGGGTTCAGGAGGGTGCAGATACGCAGTATTTT
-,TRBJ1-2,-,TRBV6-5,CASSYSGRYGYTF,TGTGCCAGCAGTTACTCCGGGAGATATGGCTACACCTTC
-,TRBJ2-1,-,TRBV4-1,CASTLDPNNEQFF,TGCGCCAGCACCCTCGACCCAAACAATGAGCAGTTCTTC
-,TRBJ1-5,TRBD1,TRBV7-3,CASSPGGNQPQHF,TGTGCCAGCAGTCCAGGGGGGAATCAGCCCCAGCATTTT
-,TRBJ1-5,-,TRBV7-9,CASDVAGSNQPQHF,TGTGCCAGCGATGTGGCAGGGTCGAATCAGCCCCAGCATTTT
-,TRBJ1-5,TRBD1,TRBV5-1,CASSLGTGGSQPQHF,TGCGCCAGCAGCTTGGGGACAGGGGGCTCTCAGCCCCAGCATTTT
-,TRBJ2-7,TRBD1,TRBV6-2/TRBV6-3,CASSERGLEQYF,TGTGCCAGCAGTGAGAGGGGGCTCGAGCAGTACTTC
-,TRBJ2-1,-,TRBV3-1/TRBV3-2,CASSGGGNYNEQFF,TGTGCCAGTTCGGGGGGCGGCAACTACAATGAGCAGTTCTTC
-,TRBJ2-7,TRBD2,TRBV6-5,CASSLMGGTYEQYF,TGTGCCAGCAGCCTGATGGGAGGGACCTACGAGCAGTACTTC